Each of the 23 T cell receptor beta chains below was sequenced from the same sample in a study of CD8 T cells in ankylosing spondylitis (dated by TCRdb to 2016 to 2017). Receptor amplification or capture employed 5' RACE. TCRdb lists the instrument as Illumina MiSeq. The public reads were run again by TCRdb, first through fastp at Q25 and then through MiXCR, and only productive beta chains were kept. Every CDR3 protein is listed once, alongside the most common genes and DNA of its rows. The sample table contains 35,000 or so distinct CDR3 sequences; only one count was recorded for approximately 15% of them. Roughly 45% of the sample belongs to the ten largest clones. Input material: blood. The origin of the receptors is a male donor with ankylosing spondylitis or in good health (not recorded which).

This chain connects TRBV25-1 to TRBJ2-1; TRBD2 aligns across 8 bases. There are 14 residues in the CDR3. V was clipped by 3 bases and J by 3 bases; unmatched bases: 1. Germline CDR1 reads MGHDK; CDR2 reads SYGVNS. CDR3 in amino acids: CASSDSGGYNEQFF. CDR3 nucleotides: TGTGCCAGCAGTGACAGCGGGGGCTACAATGAGCAGTTCTTC.

This clonotype came up a few times. The gene calls are TRBV7-9 and TRBJ1-3; possible D gene TRBD1, 6 bases. Per the germline V gene, CDR1 is SEHNR and CDR2 is FQNEAQ (reference sequence). Trimming shortened V by 4 bases and J by 2 bases, and 9 bases separated the two germline ends. This CDR3 has 14 residues. CDR3 protein: CASSSRDTGNTIYF. In DNA, the CDR3 is TGTGCCAGCAGCTCGCGGGACACTGGAAACACCATATATTTT.

Only a few counts were recorded for this clonotype. The rearrangement joins TRBV20-1 to TRBJ2-2; TRBD2 matches at 10 bases. The CDR3 loop spans 13 amino acids. The V segment lost 5 bases and the J segment 7 bases; nucleotides outside the gene matches: 4. From germline, CDR1 is DFQATT and CDR2 SNEGSKA (reference sequence). CDR3 sequence (DNA): TGCAGTGCTGTAGCGGGGGGTGTCGGGGAGCTGTTTTTT. Amino acids: CSAVAGGVGELFF.

This clonotype was recorded a few times. The J gene is TRBJ2-1, the V gene TRBV27, with D tentatively TRBD2 (7 bases). The length of the CDR3 is 16 residues. Germline-derived CDR1 and CDR2 are MNHEY and SMNVEV (reference sequence). The V end lost 6 bases, the J end lost 0 bases, and 15 bases lay between the germline ends. CDR3 in DNA: TGTGCCAGCAGAACGAGGGGGGAGGGCTCCTACAATGAGCAGTTCTTC. Protein product: CASRTRGEGSYNEQFF.

J is TRBJ2-2 and V is TRBV12-3 or TRBV12-4; 16 bases fit TRBD2. Losses at the gene ends were 6 bases for V and 7 bases for J; bases not matched to a gene: 8. This CDR3 contains 17 residues. This CDR3 reads CASRGTSGRAEIGELFF. CDR3 DNA sequence: TGTGCCAGCAGAGGGACTAGCGGGAGGGCCGAGATCGGGGAGCTGTTTTTT.

This clonotype has a count of ten or more. This chain connects TRBV12-3 or TRBV12-4 to TRBJ2-5, with D possibly being TRBD1 or TRBD2 (5 bases each). V lost 6 bases to trimming and J lost 9 bases, with 20 bases between them. CDR3 length equals 14 residues. CDR3 DNA sequence: TGTGCCAGCAGCCCCCGGGGCCTCCGCGTGGCCCAGTACTTC. Translating gives CASSPRGLRVAQYF.

This clonotype was found a few times. The rearrangement uses TRBV5-6 and TRBJ2-3; 8 bases are shared with TRBD2. The V gene's germline CDR1 is SGHDT and CDR2 YYEEEE. The ends lost 7 bases at V and 2 bases at J; junction bases unmatched: 9. The CDR3 extends over 15 amino acids. DNA for the CDR3: TGTGCCAGCGTCGAACTAGCGGAGGTCACAGATACGCAGTATTTT. Encoded protein: CASVELAEVTDTQYF.

This chain links TRBV6-6 with TRBJ1-4; 7 bases line up with TRBD1. CDR3 length: 14 amino acids. Germline V gene lookup returns CDR1 MNHNY and CDR2 SVGAGI (reference sequence). V lost 5 bases, J lost 7 bases, and 7 bases stayed unmatched. The CDR3 protein is CASSQDRVAEKLFF. Here the CDR3 DNA reads TGTGCCAGCAGTCAAGACAGGGTGGCTGAAAAACTGTTTTTT.

The chain recombines TRBV6-6 with TRBJ1-1; possible D gene TRBD1, 6 bases. In germline, CDR1 is MNHNY, CDR2 SVGAGI (reference sequence). V lost 5 bases and J lost 1, with 11 bases in between. This CDR3 has 14 residues. The CDR3 DNA reads as TGTGCCAGCAGTAGAGGGGGAGCGAACACTGAAGCTTTCTTT. This encodes CASSRGGANTEAFF.

This clonotype was counted between two and nine times. The chain uses TRBV27 and TRBJ1-4; 12 bases map to TRBD1. Unmatched junction bases numbered 7, after V lost 5 bases and J lost 6 bases. Germline values: CDR1 MNHEY, CDR2 SMNVEV (reference sequence). The CDR3 runs 16 residues. The chain's CDR3 is CASSQTGTGGDEKLFF. As DNA, the CDR3 is TGTGCCAGCAGTCAGACCGGGACAGGGGGCGATGAAAAACTGTTTTTT.

This clonotype was picked up a small number of times. The V and J genes are TRBV6-5 and TRBJ2-2, with 8 positions matching TRBD2. J gave up 0 bases and V 2 bases, and 2 bases lay outside the gene matches. CDR1 is MNHEY and CDR2 is SVGAGI in the germline V gene. The CDR3 consists of 16 residues. The CDR3 DNA reads as TGTGCCAGCAGTTACGGGACTAGTCCGAACACCGGGGAGCTGTTTTTT. Encoded protein: CASSYGTSPNTGELFF.

The rearrangement joins TRBV20-1 to TRBJ2-1; the match to TRBD1 covers 8 bases. With V trimmed by 3 bases and J by 1 base, 8 bases remained unmatched. The CDR3 consists of 16 residues. The germline CDR1 and CDR2 sequences are DFQATT and SNEGSKA (reference sequence). CDR3 sequence: CSARGPGGRSYNEQFF. The CDR3 nucleotides read TGCAGTGCTAGGGGACCAGGGGGCAGGTCCTACAATGAGCAGTTCTTC.

This clonotype was picked up a small number of times. J is TRBJ1-1 and V is TRBV20-1; D not resolved. The CDR3 totals 11 residues. Germline assignment: CDR1 DFQATT and CDR2 SNEGSKA (reference sequence). The ends were cut back, 2 bases at V and 6 bases at J, with 7 bases in the middle. The CDR3 protein is CSARRAAEAFF. Here the CDR3 DNA reads TGCAGTGCTAGAAGGGCAGCTGAAGCTTTCTTT.

This clonotype was seen at least ten times. V and J are TRBV12-3 or TRBV12-4 and TRBJ2-1; D is uncertain. Trimming cost V 1 base and J 12 bases, with 16 bases left between them. The CDR3 extends over 14 amino acids. CDR3 in amino acids: CASSLGAGRLGQFF. DNA of the CDR3: TGTGCCAGCAGTTTAGGGGCCGGTAGGCTTGGGCAGTTCTTC.

The chain combines TRBV7-9 with TRBJ2-3, with D hard to call. CDR1 and CDR2 (germline): SEHNR, FQNEAQ (reference sequence). Deletions cut 3 bases from V and 0 bases from J, with 10 bases between. The CDR3 consists of 15 residues. Here the CDR3 reads CASSLLAISTDTQYF. CDR3 in DNA: TGTGCCAGCAGCTTGTTGGCTATCAGCACAGATACGCAGTATTTT.

This clonotype has a handful of counts. This chain uses TRBV27 with TRBJ2-1; D is uncertain. The germline gives CDR1 MNHEY, CDR2 SMNVEV (reference sequence). V was trimmed by 1 base and J by 10 bases, leaving 8 bases between them. This CDR3 is 12 amino acids long. CDR3 sequence (DNA): TGTGCCAGCAGTTTATTGGCTGGGGAGCAGTTCTTC. This encodes CASSLLAGEQFF.

This clonotype was counted at least ten times. This rearrangement joins TRBV7-2 to TRBJ2-2; D not resolved. CDR3 length equals 13 residues. Trimming removed 1 base from V and 4 bases from J, with 4 bases in between. Germline lookup yields CDR1 SGHTA and CDR2 FQGNSA. CDR3 protein: CASSLVSTGELFF. The DNA for the CDR3 is TGTGCCAGCAGCTTAGTAAGCACCGGGGAGCTGTTTTTT.

Ten or more counts support this clonotype. This chain joins TRBV20-1 and TRBJ1-1, with a weak D call TRBD1 (5 bases). Germline V gives CDR1 DFQATT, CDR2 SNEGSKA (reference sequence). There are 13 residues in the CDR3. V lost 6 bases, J lost 5 bases, and 16 bases lay in between. The CDR3 here is CSAEGPRGTEAFF. The DNA for the CDR3 is TGCAGTGCCGAGGGACCCCGGGGGACTGAAGCTTTCTTT.

DNA for the CDR3: TGTGCCGTGCCGAGTGGTCACGCGAACACCGGGGAGCTGTTTTTT. Residues: CAVPSGHANTGELFF. The rearrangement links TRBV21-1 to TRBJ2-2. TRBV21-1 is a pseudogene segment. This CDR3 is 15 amino acids long.

This clonotype was counted a few times. The genes are TRBV24-1 and TRBJ2-3, with D tentatively TRBD1 (5 bases). This CDR3 has 15 amino acids. Per germline, CDR1 KGHDR and CDR2 SFDVKD. Trimming took 1 base from V and 4 from J, leaving 11 bases between them. The CDR3 reads CATSDFVGVADTQYF. The CDR3 DNA follows: TGTGCCACCAGTGATTTTGTAGGGGTTGCAGATACGCAGTATTTT.

This clonotype has a handful of counts. This chain uses TRBV12-3 or TRBV12-4 with TRBJ2-7; 7 bases fit TRBD1. With V trimmed by 2 bases and J by 4 bases, 5 bases remained unmatched. This CDR3 contains 14 residues. This chain's CDR3 is CASSLTGAFYEQYF. The CDR3 region has the DNA TGTGCCAGCAGTTTAACAGGGGCGTTTTACGAGCAGTACTTC.

This clonotype was detected a few times. The V call is TRBV5-1, the J call TRBJ2-7; TRBD1 matches at 7 bases. The CDR3 is made up of 14 amino acids. The V gene's germline CDR1 is SGHRS and CDR2 YFSETQ. Trimming cost V 4 bases and J 5 bases; bases outside gene matches: 9. CDR3: CASSGSLQGHEQYF. Written as DNA, the CDR3 is TGCGCCAGCAGCGGATCATTACAGGGGCACGAGCAGTACTTC.

The CDR3 loop is CASGAAIRTDTQYF. The CDR3 DNA sequence: TGTGCCAGCGGGGCGGCGATTAGGACGGATACGCAGTATTTT. The genes are TRBV27 and TRBJ2-3, with TRBD1 as a possible D gene (5 bases). CDR1 is MNHEY and CDR2 is SMNVEV in the germline V gene (reference sequence). Trimming pared 8 bases from V and 6 bases from J, leaving 18 bases between. The CDR3 has 14 residues.